The rows below give T cell receptor beta chains drawn from one sample of a study of CXCR3-negative and CXCR3-positive naive CD8 T cells. Reanalyzing the 5' RACE reads, TCRdb keeps one entry per CDR3 protein, without DNA. In total, the table holds fewer than 90,000 distinct CDR3 sequences. Sequenced sample: naive CXCR3- CD8+ T cells from blood. The receptors stem from a human donor in good health. Some clones in this sample may be carry-over from other donors' samples. CDR3s include the opening cysteine and the closing phenylalanine or tryptophan.

TRBV11-2	TRBJ2-7	CASSLHRVYEQYF
TRBV12-3/TRBV12-4	TRBJ1-5	CASTPEGFNQPQHF
TRBV5-1	TRBJ2-1	CASSFETVIDNEQFF
TRBV7-6	TRBJ2-2	CASSRGHGELFF
TRBV7-3	TRBJ2-2	CASSLGDRYTGELFF
TRBV7-9	TRBJ2-7	CASSSTRDRGLYEQYF
TRBV7-2	TRBJ1-1	CASSLHSWVPGTGGGNTEAFF
TRBV2	TRBJ2-2	CASSEYGGRNTGELFF
TRBV13	TRBJ2-1	CASSFLPGQGNEQFF
TRBV15	TRBJ2-1	CATRANNEQFF
TRBV10-3	TRBJ2-7	CAISYDGDSYEQYF
TRBV6-6	TRBJ2-2	CASSYTQGGTGELFF
TRBV4-1	TRBJ2-1	CASSRRGTGENEQFF
TRBV4-2	TRBJ1-6	CASSPPGTHNSPLHF
TRBV18	TRBJ2-7	CASSPEHIRANEQYF
TRBV27	TRBJ2-7	CASSFAPSYEQYF
TRBV5-1	TRBJ1-1	CASSLVKSTEAFF
TRBV6-5	TRBJ1-2	CASSYSRRVYGYTF
TRBV10-3	TRBJ2-3	CATRAGSRTDTQYF
TRBV5-1	TRBJ2-7	CASSLAPNPGLSTYEQYF
TRBV29-1	TRBJ2-3	CSVERHTGRADTQYF
TRBV19	TRBJ2-7	CASSAGLGYEQYF